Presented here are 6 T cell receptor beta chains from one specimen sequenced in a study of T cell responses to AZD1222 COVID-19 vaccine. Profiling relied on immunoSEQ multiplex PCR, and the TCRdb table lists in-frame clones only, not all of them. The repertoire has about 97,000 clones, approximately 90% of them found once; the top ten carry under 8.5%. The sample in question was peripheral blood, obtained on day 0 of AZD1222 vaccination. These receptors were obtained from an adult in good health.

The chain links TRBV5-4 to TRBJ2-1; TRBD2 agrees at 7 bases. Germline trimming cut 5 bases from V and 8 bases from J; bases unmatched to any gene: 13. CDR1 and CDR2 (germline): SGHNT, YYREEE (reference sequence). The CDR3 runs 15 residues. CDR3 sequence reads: CASRGRQRGGDEQFF. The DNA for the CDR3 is TGTGCCAGCAGGGGGCGGCAGCGGGGTGGTGATGAGCAGTTCTTC.

The CDR3 nucleotides read TGTGCCAGCAGTTCTGGGGGGCCTGAAGCTTTCTTT. This codes for CASSSGGPEAFF. The rearrangement joins TRBV6-5 to TRBJ1-1, with D possibly matching TRBD1 (6 bases). V lost 4 bases and J lost 6, with 9 bases in between. Germline assignment: CDR1 MNHEY and CDR2 SVGAGI. The CDR3 has 12 residues.

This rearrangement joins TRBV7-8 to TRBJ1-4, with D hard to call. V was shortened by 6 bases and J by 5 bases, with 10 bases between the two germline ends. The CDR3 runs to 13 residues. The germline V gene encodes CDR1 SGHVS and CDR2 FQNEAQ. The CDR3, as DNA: TGTGCCAGCAGTCATTACGGCAATGAAAAACTGTTTTTT. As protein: CASSHYGNEKLFF.

The CDR3 is CASSPGQGGTEAFF. The CDR3 DNA reads as TGTGCCAGCAGTCCGGGACAGGGTGGGACTGAAGCTTTCTTT. The chain recombines TRBV28 with TRBJ1-1; 9 bases agree with TRBD1. V dropped 5 bases and J dropped 5; count of bases not matched to a gene: 6. There are 14 residues in the CDR3. Germline CDR1 reads MDHEN; CDR2 reads SYDVKM.

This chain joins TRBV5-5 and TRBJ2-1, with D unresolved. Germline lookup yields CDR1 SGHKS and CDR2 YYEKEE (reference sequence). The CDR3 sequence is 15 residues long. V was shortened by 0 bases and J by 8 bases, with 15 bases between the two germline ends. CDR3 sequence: CASSLVPGVSDEQFF. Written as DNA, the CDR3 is TGTGCCAGCAGCTTGGTTCCTGGCGTGTCGGATGAGCAGTTCTTC.

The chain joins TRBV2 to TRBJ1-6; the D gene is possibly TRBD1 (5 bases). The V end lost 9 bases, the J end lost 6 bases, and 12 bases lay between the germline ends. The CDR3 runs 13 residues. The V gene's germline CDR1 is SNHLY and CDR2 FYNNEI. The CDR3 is CASASGPNSPLHF. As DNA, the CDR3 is TGTGCCAGTGCTTCAGGGCCTAATTCACCCCTCCACTTT.